The 14 T cell receptor beta chains in this list originate from one sample, sequenced in a study of blood T cell repertoires in COVID-19. The data were produced by immunoSEQ multiplex PCR, yet TCRdb's version contains in-frame clones alone and is incomplete. Of some 150,000 clones in the sample, 84% were seen once. Sequencing was done on a sample of peripheral blood. These receptors came from a man between 40 and 49 years old who had recovered from COVID-19.

The chain has TRBV6-2 or TRBV6-3 and TRBJ2-1; the match to TRBD2 covers 11 bases. The J segment lost 6 bases and the V segment lost 6 bases, leaving 13 bases of the junction unmatched. Germline V gives CDR1 MNHEY, CDR2 SVGEGT. The CDR3 runs to 17 residues. The CDR3 nucleotides read TGTGCCAGCAGCCTAAGTCCTAGCGGGGGGAAAGGCAATGAGCAGTTCTTC. Encoded protein: CASSLSPSGGKGNEQFF.

The chain recombines TRBV2 with TRBJ2-5, with 9 bases matching TRBD2. Unmatched junction bases numbered 5, after V lost 6 bases and J lost 0 bases. Germline lookup yields CDR1 SNHLY and CDR2 FYNNEI. The length of the CDR3 is 15 residues. The CDR3 region is CASRSSGAYQETQYF. The CDR3 nucleotides read TGTGCCAGCAGATCTAGCGGGGCGTACCAAGAGACCCAGTACTTC.

V and J are TRBV13 and TRBJ1-1, with TRBD1 identical over 8 bases. This CDR3 is 14 amino acids long. CDR1 and CDR2 (germline): PRHDT, FYEKMQ (reference sequence). Trimming took 4 bases from V and 3 from J; bases not matched to a gene: 4. The CDR3 DNA is TGTGCCAGCAGCTCGGGACAGGAGCACACTGAAGCTTTCTTT. It translates to CASSSGQEHTEAFF.

This clone was detected only a few times. The chain couples TRBV12-3 or TRBV12-4 to TRBJ1-3; perhaps TRBD1 as D (5 bases). The V end lost 11 bases, the J end lost 1 base, and 12 bases lay between the germline ends. The CDR3 sequence is 13 residues long. CDR3 region: CASGTSSGNTIYF. CDR3 DNA sequence: TGTGCCTCCGGGACTTCATCTGGAAACACCATATATTTT.

The CDR3, as DNA: TGCAGTGTTAGTATGGACAGGGGGCACGAGCAGTACTTC. Residues: CSVSMDRGHEQYF. The chain carries TRBV20-1 and TRBJ2-7; TRBD1 aligns across 11 bases. After removal of 7 bases from V and 5 bases from J, the junction contained 7 bases not matched to a gene. Germline CDR1 is DFQATT and CDR2 is SNEGSKA (reference sequence). The CDR3 totals 13 residues.

V is TRBV10-3 and J is TRBJ2-3; D unclear. The CDR3 is made up of 12 amino acids. The germline CDR1 and CDR2 sequences are ENHRY and SYGVKD. The V end lost 11 bases, the J end lost 5 bases, and 14 bases lay between the germline ends. The CDR3 region is CASYSDQDTQYF. The CDR3 DNA reads as TGTGCCTCCTACAGTGACCAAGATACGCAGTATTTT.

V gene TRBV6-5 combines with J gene TRBJ2-5; TRBD2 is a possible D gene (7 bases). The CDR3 length is 15 residues. The V gene's germline CDR1 is MNHEY and CDR2 SVGAGI. V was pared by 5 bases and J by 3 bases, with 16 bases between. The DNA for the CDR3 is TGTGCCAGCAGTAGGGAGGGGGAGGGTGAAGAGACCCAGTACTTC. It encodes CASSREGEGEETQYF.

This sequence joins TRBV2 and TRBJ1-3, with D possibly being TRBD1 (5 bases). V was trimmed by 6 bases and J by 7 bases, leaving 13 bases between them. CDR1 is SNHLY, CDR2 FYNNEI, per germline. The CDR3 is 13 amino acids. The CDR3 DNA sequence: TGTGCCAGCAGCCCAGCGGGGGGGAACACCATATATTTT. It yields the protein CASSPAGGNTIYF. The variable domain in full, completed from reference TRBV2 and TRBJ1-3, reads EPEVTQTPSHQVTQMGQEVILRCVPISNHLYFYWYRQILGQKVEFLVSFYNNEISEKSEIFDDQFSVERPDGSNFTLKIRSTKLEDSAMYFCASSPAGGNTIYFGEGSWLTVV.

The chain carries TRBV7-2 and TRBJ2-5; TRBD1 matches 10 bases. The CDR3 is 13 amino acids. Germline V lookup: CDR1 SGHTA, CDR2 FQGNSA. Trimming at V came to 5 bases and at J to 4 bases, leaving 1 base not matched to a gene. CDR3 nucleotides: TGTGCCAGCAGCCGGGACAGGGGAGAGACCCAGTACTTC. Its protein is CASSRDRGETQYF.

This sequence joins TRBV6-2 or TRBV6-3 and TRBJ2-7; D is ambiguous. Deletions cut 0 bases from V and 6 bases from J, with 9 bases between. From germline, CDR1 is MNHEY and CDR2 SVGEGT. The CDR3 loop spans 13 amino acids. DNA for the CDR3: TGTGCCAGCAGTTACTCGATAGTCGGCGAGCAGTACTTC. It specifies CASSYSIVGEQYF.

V gene TRBV11-2 combines with J gene TRBJ2-1, with D hard to call. V lost 3 bases to trimming and J lost 8 bases, with 2 bases between them. The CDR3 contains 10 residues. The germline V gene encodes CDR1 SGHAT and CDR2 FQNNGV. This CDR3 is CASSFDEQFF. In nucleotides, the CDR3 is TGTGCCAGCAGCTTCGATGAGCAGTTCTTC.

There are a few counts of this clone. The CDR3 nucleotides are TGTGCCAGCAGCCAAGCCCCCCGGGAAGCTTTCTTT. This codes for CASSQAPREAFF. This sequence joins TRBV3-1 (or the pseudogene TRBV3-2) and TRBJ1-1; D call uncertain. Germline loops: CDR1 LGHDT, CDR2 YNNKEL (reference sequence). Trimming stripped 1 base from V and 8 bases from J, with 8 bases between. The CDR3 loop spans 12 amino acids.

The chain uses TRBV3-1 (or the pseudogene TRBV3-2) and TRBJ1-6; TRBD1 matches at 9 bases. The ends lost 0 bases at V and 9 bases at J; junction bases unmatched: 3. In germline, CDR1 is LGHDT, CDR2 YNNKEL (reference sequence). The CDR3 spans 15 residues. The DNA for the CDR3 is TGTGCCAGCAGCCAAGACGGGACAGGGAGTTCACCCCTCCACTTT. This encodes CASSQDGTGSSPLHF.

The chain employs TRBV4-1 and TRBJ2-1, with TRBD2 matching 10 bases. The CDR3 extends over 14 amino acids. V trimming: 7 bases; J trimming: 8 bases; junction bases outside the gene matches: 8. Germline lookup yields CDR1 MGHRA and CDR2 YSYEKL. The CDR3 sequence: CASKEGLARDEQFF. CDR3 in DNA: TGCGCCAGCAAGGAGGGACTAGCGAGGGATGAGCAGTTCTTC.